A single sample is the source of the 29 T cell receptor beta chains below, sequenced in a study of cytomegalovirus exposure and HLA in healthy donors. The PCR made use of 60 Vbeta and 13 Jbeta primers. Here immunoSEQ multiplex PCR was the method, and the copy in TCRdb shows in-frame clones only, minus some. The sample shows 70,000 to 90,000 clones, 55% to 70% of them seen only once. The sample was PBMCs. The receptors here all came from a woman aged 35 to 49 in good health and CMV-seropositive.

At least ten counts were recorded for this clone. The V call is TRBV4-3, the J call TRBJ2-1; the D is unclear. Trimming pared 0 bases from V and 2 bases from J, leaving 8 bases between. In germline, CDR1 is LGHNA, CDR2 YSLEER. There are 15 residues in the CDR3. CDR3 residues: CASSQDRWAYNEQFF. In DNA, the CDR3 is TGCGCCAGCAGCCAAGACAGGTGGGCCTACAATGAGCAGTTCTTC.

In this sample, this clone turned up a few times. The J gene is TRBJ2-1, the V gene TRBV7-6, with D maybe TRBD2 (6 bases). The CDR3 runs to 16 residues. V gave up 4 bases and J gave up 7 bases, with 20 bases separating them. Germline CDR1 and CDR2: SGHVS and FNYEAQ. The CDR3 spells CASSSQGSGGQNEQFF. In DNA form, the CDR3 reads TGTGCCAGCAGCTCCCAAGGTAGCGGAGGGCAAAATGAGCAGTTCTTC.

Only a few counts were recorded for this clone. The chain recombines TRBV9 with TRBJ1-5; TRBD1 matches at 8 bases. This CDR3 is 14 amino acids long. CDR1 and CDR2 (germline): SGDLS, YYNGEE. Trimming took 4 bases from V and 10 from J; bases not matched to a gene: 10. CDR3 sequence reads: CASSLGQGSDPQHF. CDR3 DNA: TGTGCCAGCAGCCTCGGACAGGGTTCAGACCCCCAGCATTTT.

Only a few counts were recorded for this clone. This sequence joins TRBV28 and TRBJ2-7; 15 nucleotides match TRBD2. Germline CDR1 is MDHEN and CDR2 is SYDVKM. After removal of 4 bases from V and 4 bases from J, the junction contained 2 bases not matched to a gene. This CDR3 has 15 residues. CDR3 nucleotide sequence: TGTGCCAGCAGTTCTGGACTAGCGGGAGGGTACGAGCAGTACTTC. It encodes CASSSGLAGGYEQYF.

The chain is built from TRBV7-9 and TRBJ2-2, with 8 positions matching TRBD2. Germline V CDR1 and CDR2: SEHNR, FQNEAQ (reference sequence). Losses at the gene ends were 5 bases for V and 5 bases for J; bases not matched to a gene: 10. The CDR3 totals 16 residues. Here the CDR3 DNA reads TGTGCCAGCAGCCCCCCGGGACTAGGGGCAACCGGGGAGCTGTTTTTT. This codes for CASSPPGLGATGELFF.

Only a few counts were recorded for this clone. This chain uses TRBV28 with TRBJ1-5; D unresolved. CDR1 is MDHEN and CDR2 is SYDVKM in the germline V gene. The CDR3 runs to 17 residues. Between the trimmed V and J ends, which lost 5 bases and 4 bases, there was a span of 21 bases. In DNA form, the CDR3 reads TGTGCCAGCAGTCCCAAGGTCTACCCGATAGCAAATCAGCCCCAGCATTTT. It codes for CASSPKVYPIANQPQHF.

J is TRBJ2-1 and V is TRBV2; 9 nucleotides line up with TRBD2. This CDR3 contains 18 residues. CDR1 and CDR2 (germline): SNHLY, FYNNEI. The V segment lost 7 bases and the J segment 3 bases; nucleotides outside the gene matches: 16. This CDR3 is CASKAGYSLSGSYNEQFF. CDR3 nucleotide sequence: TGTGCCAGCAAAGCAGGATATAGTCTTAGCGGGAGCTACAATGAGCAGTTCTTC.

The V and J genes are TRBV27 and TRBJ2-7; weak D call: TRBD1 (7 bases). Trimming pared 6 bases from V and 2 bases from J, leaving 17 bases between. This CDR3 spans 15 amino acids. CDR1 MNHEY and CDR2 SMNVEV come from the germline V gene (reference sequence). The CDR3 DNA reads as TGTGCCAGCAGCATAAGCAGGGGGGAGACCTACGAGCAGTACTTC. Its translation is CASSISRGETYEQYF.

The rearrangement joins TRBV5-8 to TRBJ2-1, with a weak D call TRBD1 (7 bases). CDR1 SGHTS and CDR2 YDEGEE come from the germline V gene. The V gene lost 4 bases and the J gene lost 9 bases, with 20 bases spanning the gap. CDR3 size: 15 residues. The CDR3 protein is CASSLYGGTVGEQFF. CDR3 nucleotide sequence: TGTGCCAGCAGCCTCTATGGGGGGACAGTAGGTGAGCAGTTCTTC.

This clone has a handful of counts. V usage is TRBV13 and J usage is TRBJ1-3, with D perhaps matching TRBD1 (5 bases). The CDR3 length is 17 residues. Germline V gene data show CDR1 as PRHDT and CDR2 as FYEKMQ (reference sequence). V was trimmed by 2 bases and J by 0 bases, leaving 14 bases between them. The CDR3 spells CASSLNYGASSGNTIYF. The CDR3 DNA is TGTGCCAGCAGCTTAAATTATGGGGCCTCCTCTGGAAACACCATATATTTT. Based on the CDR3 plus reference TRBV13 and TRBJ1-3, the full variable domain is AAGVIQSPRHLIKEKRETATLKCYPIPRHDTVYWYQQGPGQDPQFLISFYEKMQSDKGSIPDRFSAQQFSDYHSELNMSSLELGDSALYFCASSLNYGASSGNTIYFGEGSWLTVV.

The chain combines TRBV29-1 with TRBJ2-1, with TRBD2 identical over 10 bases. The CDR3 sequence is 13 residues long. The J segment lost 7 bases and the V segment lost 6 bases, leaving 6 bases of the junction unmatched. Germline CDR1 is SQVTM and CDR2 is ANQGSEA. The CDR3: CSVRPSGRNEQFF. The CDR3 region has the DNA TGCAGCGTGCGGCCTAGCGGGAGAAATGAGCAGTTCTTC.

This clone occurred once. The V call is TRBV30, the J call TRBJ2-5; 10 positions match TRBD2. This CDR3 has 15 residues. V shed 4 bases, J shed 5 bases, and the junction held 10 bases outside the gene matches. Per the germline V gene, CDR1 is GTSNPN and CDR2 is SVGIG (reference sequence). CDR3 nucleotides: TGTGCCTGGACGGTCGGGACTAGCGCGCGGGAGACCCAGTACTTC. Translation gives CAWTVGTSARETQYF.

The chain combines TRBV19 with TRBJ2-3; 7 bases align to TRBD1. J was trimmed by 4 bases and V by 7 bases; bases with no gene match: 8. The CDR3 is made up of 14 amino acids. Germline CDR1 and CDR2: LNHDA and SQIVND (reference sequence). CDR3 DNA: TGTGCCAGTACCCCCACAGGGGACCCAGATACGCAGTATTTT. It translates to CASTPTGDPDTQYF.

This chain links TRBV7-2 with TRBJ2-1; a weak D match, TRBD2 (5 bases). CDR1 and CDR2 (germline): SGHTA, FQGNSA. The CDR3 consists of 15 residues. V was pared by 5 bases and J by 1 base, with 12 bases between. CDR3 region: CASSPPGGSYNEQFF. As DNA, the CDR3 is TGTGCCAGCAGCCCCCCGGGCGGGTCCTACAATGAGCAGTTCTTC. The variable domain in full, with the rest retrieved from reference TRBV7-2 and TRBJ2-1, is GAGVSQSPSNKVTEKGKDVELRCDPISGHTALYWYRQSLGQGLEFLIYFQGNSAPDKSGLPSDRFSAERTGGSVSTLTIQRTQQEDSAVYLCASSPPGGSYNEQFFGPGTRLTVL.

The rearrangement joins TRBV2 to TRBJ1-1; D not resolved. Between the trimmed V and J ends, which lost 6 bases and 9 bases, there was a span of 11 bases. Germline V gene lookup returns CDR1 SNHLY and CDR2 FYNNEI. The CDR3 is made up of 11 amino acids. The CDR3 DNA reads TGTGCCAGCAGCGAGGAAAGGCAAGCTTTCTTT. Amino acid sequence: CASSEERQAFF.

The chain recombines TRBV7-9 with TRBJ2-5; 7 nucleotides agree with TRBD2. CDR1 SEHNR and CDR2 FQNEAQ come from the germline V gene (reference sequence). Trimming at V came to 1 base and at J to 2 bases, leaving 7 bases not matched to a gene. The CDR3 contains 16 residues. CDR3 DNA sequence: TGTGCCAGCAGCTTAGACACCTTGGGGGGGCAAGAGACCCAGTACTTC. It yields the protein CASSLDTLGGQETQYF.

This clone was recorded a few times. This chain joins TRBV19 and TRBJ1-5, with TRBD1 identical over 10 bases. The V gene end was trimmed by 5 bases and the J gene end by 6 bases; junction bases not matched to a gene: 7. The CDR3 consists of 15 residues. In germline, CDR1 is LNHDA, CDR2 SQIVND (reference sequence). CDR3 loop: CASSGSGTGAQPQHF. The CDR3 nucleotides are TGTGCCAGTAGTGGATCCGGGACAGGGGCTCAGCCCCAGCATTTT.

V is TRBV4-2 and J is TRBJ2-3, with 9 bases lining up with TRBD2. Germline assignment: CDR1 LGHNA and CDR2 YNFKEQ. There are 14 residues in the CDR3. V dropped 4 bases and J dropped 5; count of bases not matched to a gene: 4. The CDR3 here is CASSLGLAQDTQYF. The DNA for the CDR3 is TGTGCCAGCAGCCTCGGACTAGCGCAAGATACGCAGTATTTT.

The chain combines TRBV28 with TRBJ1-1; 7 nucleotides align to TRBD1. The CDR3 totals 14 residues. Trimming took 10 bases from V and 1 from J; bases not matched to a gene: 9. The V gene's germline CDR1 is MDHEN and CDR2 SYDVKM. As DNA, the CDR3 is TGTGCCACCCTGACAGGGTGGGGGAACACTGAAGCTTTCTTT. As protein: CATLTGWGNTEAFF.

The chain uses TRBV27 and TRBJ1-6, with D perhaps matching TRBD1 (5 bases). Germline CDR1 is MNHEY and CDR2 is SMNVEV (reference sequence). The CDR3 contains 21 residues. V gave up 6 bases and J gave up 0 bases, with 27 bases separating them. The CDR3 DNA sequence: TGTGCCAGCAGGTCAATCAACCGGGACTCACGTTTGAGCTCCTATAATTCACCCCTCCACTTT. Amino acids: CASRSINRDSRLSSYNSPLHF.

The chain couples TRBV28 to TRBJ2-1; D remains unclear. The CDR3 is 12 residues long. The germline gives CDR1 MDHEN, CDR2 SYDVKM. Trimming pared 6 bases from V and 7 bases from J, leaving 10 bases between. In DNA form, the CDR3 reads TGTGCCAGCAGCCAAGCCAGGAATGAGCAGTTCTTC. Its translation is CASSQARNEQFF.

V gene TRBV7-9 combines with J gene TRBJ2-7; 7 nucleotides align to TRBD1. V lost 4 bases and J lost 3; bases outside the gene matches: 6. The CDR3 is made up of 14 amino acids. Germline lookup yields CDR1 SEHNR and CDR2 FQNEAQ (reference sequence). CDR3 DNA: TGTGCCAGCAGCTCGGGACAGACCTACTACGAGCAGTACTTC. Translated: CASSSGQTYYEQYF.

This clone was detected a few times. This chain connects TRBV4-2 to TRBJ2-7; TRBD2 matches at 9 bases. Germline CDR1 is LGHNA and CDR2 is YNFKEQ. CDR3 length: 16 amino acids. V trimming: 0 bases; J trimming: 2 bases; junction bases outside the gene matches: 5. The DNA for the CDR3 is TGTGCCAGCAGCCAAGATACTAGCGGGTTACCCTACGAGCAGTACTTC. As protein: CASSQDTSGLPYEQYF.

There are a few counts of this clone. The V and J genes are TRBV18 and TRBJ2-7; TRBD1 might be the D (5 bases). V was pared by 3 bases and J by 0 bases, with 9 bases between. The V gene's germline CDR1 is KGHSH and CDR2 LQKENI. This CDR3 spans 14 amino acids. Here the CDR3 DNA reads TGTGCCAGCTCACCCCTGACAGACTCCTACGAGCAGTACTTC. Protein: CASSPLTDSYEQYF.

V gene TRBV7-2 combines with J gene TRBJ2-7; TRBD2 aligns across 11 bases. The CDR3 totals 18 residues. Germline CDR1 SGHTA, CDR2 FQGNSA. The J segment lost 4 bases and the V segment lost 5 bases, leaving 16 bases of the junction unmatched. The CDR3, as DNA: TGTGCCAGCAGCGGCCCCGTTATCGGCTCTAGCGGGAGGTACGAGCAGTACTTC. Translation: CASSGPVIGSSGRYEQYF.

The chain employs TRBV30 and TRBJ1-1; D unclear. CDR1 is GTSNPN and CDR2 is SVGIG in the germline V gene (reference sequence). This CDR3 is built from 14 residues. Trimming removed 2 bases from V and 2 bases from J, with 12 bases in between. CDR3 DNA sequence: TGTGCCTGGAGTACTTACCGGGTTAACACTGAAGCTTTCTTT. The encoded protein is CAWSTYRVNTEAFF.

CDR3 in DNA: TGTGCCAGCAGCTTAAGGGGGACACAAGAGACCCAGTACTTC. Translating it yields CASSLRGTQETQYF. The chain carries TRBV7-3 and TRBJ2-5; a weak D match, TRBD1 (6 bases). V lost 1 base and J 2 bases, leaving 8 bases between the germline ends. The V gene's germline CDR1 is SGHTA and CDR2 FQGTGA. This CDR3 comprises 14 residues.

The chain employs TRBV7-2 and TRBJ2-1; a weak D match, TRBD1 (5 bases). With 2 bases removed from V and 8 bases from J, the gap between germline ends came to 7 bases. The CDR3 is made up of 12 amino acids. The germline CDR1 and CDR2 sequences are SGHTA and FQGNSA. The CDR3 spells CASSLQGYEQFF. The CDR3 DNA reads as TGTGCCAGCAGCTTACAGGGCTATGAGCAGTTCTTC.

The CDR3 nucleotides are TGTGCCACCAGCAGAGATCCCTTCCAGGGGGCTAGGGAGCAGTACTTC. It yields the protein CATSRDPFQGAREQYF. The chain is built from TRBV15 and TRBJ2-7; TRBD1 matches 8 bases. V shed 0 bases and J 7 bases; nucleotides not matched to a gene: 11. Germline CDR1 LNHNV, CDR2 YYDKDF (reference sequence). The CDR3 runs to 16 residues.